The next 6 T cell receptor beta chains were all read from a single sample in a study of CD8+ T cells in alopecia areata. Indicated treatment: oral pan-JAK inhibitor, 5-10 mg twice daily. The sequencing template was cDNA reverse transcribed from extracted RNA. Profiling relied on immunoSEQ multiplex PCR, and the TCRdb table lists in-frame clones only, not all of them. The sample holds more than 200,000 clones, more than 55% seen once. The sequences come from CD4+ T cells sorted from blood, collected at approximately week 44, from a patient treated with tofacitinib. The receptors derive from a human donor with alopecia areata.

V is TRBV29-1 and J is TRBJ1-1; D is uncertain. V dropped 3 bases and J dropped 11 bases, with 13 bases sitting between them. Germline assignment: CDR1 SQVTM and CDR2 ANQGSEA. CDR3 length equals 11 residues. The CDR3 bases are TGCAGCGTTGAGAGGGCCGGGCGGGCTTTCTTT. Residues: CSVERAGRAFF. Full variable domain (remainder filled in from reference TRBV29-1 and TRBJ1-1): SAVISQKPSRDICQRGTSLTIQCQVDSQVTMMFWYRQQPGQSLTLIATANQGSEATYESGFVIDKFPISRPNLTFSTLTVSNMSPEDSSIYLCSVERAGRAFFGQGTRLTVV.

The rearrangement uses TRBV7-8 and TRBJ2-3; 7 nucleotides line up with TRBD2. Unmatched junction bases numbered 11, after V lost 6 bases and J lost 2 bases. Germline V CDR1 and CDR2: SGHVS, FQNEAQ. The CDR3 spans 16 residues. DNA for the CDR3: TGTGCCAGCAGTGTAGTGGCTAGCGGATTCACAGATACGCAGTATTTT. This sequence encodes CASSVVASGFTDTQYF.

The CDR3 reads CASSEEGRTGAYEQYF. The CDR3 DNA is TGTGCCAGCAGTGAAGAGGGTCGGACAGGAGCCTACGAGCAGTACTTC. The V and J genes are TRBV6-1 and TRBJ2-7; 7 nucleotides line up with TRBD1. Germline V gives CDR1 MNHNS, CDR2 SASEGT. V trimming: 1 base; J trimming: 2 bases; junction bases outside the gene matches: 8. The CDR3 has 16 amino acids.

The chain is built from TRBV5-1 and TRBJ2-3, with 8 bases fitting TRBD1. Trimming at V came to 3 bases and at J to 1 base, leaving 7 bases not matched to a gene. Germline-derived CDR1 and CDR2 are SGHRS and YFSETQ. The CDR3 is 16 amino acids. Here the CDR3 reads CASSWGTGTRTDTQYF. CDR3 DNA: TGCGCCAGCAGCTGGGGGACAGGTACTCGCACAGATACGCAGTATTTT.

Written as DNA, the CDR3 is TGTGCCAGCAGCCAAGACCTTAGGCGTCGCTACACCTTC. Protein: CASSQDLRRRYTF. The chain couples TRBV14 to TRBJ1-2; D call uncertain. Trimming took 0 bases from V and 9 from J, leaving 11 bases between them. This CDR3 has 13 amino acids. Germline CDR1 SGHDN, CDR2 FVKESK.

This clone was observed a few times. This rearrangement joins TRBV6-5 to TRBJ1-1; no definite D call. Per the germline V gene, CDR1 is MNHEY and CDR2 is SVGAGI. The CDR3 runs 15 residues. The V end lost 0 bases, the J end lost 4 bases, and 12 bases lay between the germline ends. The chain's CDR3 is CASSYSGRPSTEAFF. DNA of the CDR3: TGTGCCAGCAGTTACTCGGGCAGACCAAGCACTGAAGCTTTCTTT.